This T cell receptor beta chain emerged from a study of blood T cell repertoires in COVID-19. V gave up 5 bases and J gave up 5 bases; unmatched junction bases: 8. This CDR3 has 14 residues. From germline, CDR1 is MDHEN and CDR2 SYDVKM. TCRdb's copy holds only in-frame clones and misses some; the assay was immunoSEQ multiplex PCR. The repertoire holds about 170,000 clones, with about 83% as singletons. This TCR came from a woman aged 50 to 60 in a cohort exposed to, infected with or recovered from COVID-19 (not recorded which). The specimen was PBMCs or T cells enriched from blood (not recorded which). The chain is built from TRBV28 and TRBJ1-2, with 7 bases that match TRBD1. CDR3 in amino acids: CASSGDRVVYGYTF. The CDR3 DNA is TGTGCCAGCAGTGGTGACAGGGTAGTATATGGCTACACCTTC.